This T cell receptor beta chain is drawn from a study of cytomegalovirus exposure and HLA in healthy donors. As concerns this clone: Its target is unknown.

The study's findings and limits: Owing to their indistinguishability, certain V segments, notably TRBV6-2 and TRBV6-3, were excluded. Cytomegalovirus status was reportedly diagnosed by the classifier with high sensitivity and specificity.

This CDR3 is 13 amino acids long. V shed 8 bases and J shed 0 bases, with 8 bases lying between them. The germline V gene has CDR1 LGHNT and CDR2 FRNRAP. PCR primers comprised 60 Vbeta and 13 Jbeta primers. Assay used: immunoSEQ multiplex PCR; TCRdb lists only in-frame clones, some missing. The sample gives approximately 140,000 clones, about 80% of which show up once; approximately 5.1% is in the top ten. V usage is TRBV12-5 and J usage is TRBJ1-3; D is ambiguous. The clonotype was recovered from a male donor in good health and CMV-seronegative. The sequenced sample was PBMCs. This CDR3 is CASPTYSGNTIYF. The CDR3 DNA sequence: TGTGCTAGTCCGACTTACTCTGGAAACACCATATATTTT.